A selection of T cell receptor beta chains follows, all from one sample in a study of T cells after yellow fever vaccination. TCRdb re-analysed the 5' RACE reads in MiXCR, keeping a single row per CDR3 protein. Of more than 75,000 distinct CDR3 sequences in the sample, almost 9% are singletons; the top ten hold approximately 15%. Sequenced here: CD8+ T cells not binding an NS4B(214-222) dextramer, sorted from PBMCs, sampled less than 16 days after the first yellow fever vaccination. These receptors all stem from a man aged 18 to 30 who received the YFV17D yellow fever vaccine. Each CDR3 is given with its conserved first and last residue. The D gene is left open where the match is weak. Rows give clone size only sometimes, using once, few, many, or a class for an expanded clone.

d_call j_call v_call clone_size cdr3_aa cdr3_nt
NA TRBJ1-2 TRBV13 few CASSLGLRGRGYTF TGTGCCAGCAGCTTAGGCTTGAGGGGCAGAGGCTACACCTTC
TRBD2 TRBJ2-1 TRBV29-1 few CSVEGFSGGHNNEQFF TGCAGCGTTGAGGGTTTTAGCGGGGGGCACAACAATGAGCAGTTCTTC
NA TRBJ1-2 TRBV29-1 NA CSAESLGLLGYTF TGCAGCGCTGAAAGCCTCGGGCTTCTGGGCTACACCTTC
NA TRBJ2-4 TRBV4-3 few CASSQDTGLVGIQYF TGCGCCAGCAGCCAAGATACAGGACTTGTAGGCATTCAGTACTTC
NA TRBJ1-1 TRBV6-5 NA CASSYLGAAMNTEAFF TGTGCCAGCAGTTACCTCGGGGCGGCGATGAACACTGAAGCTTTCTTT
NA TRBJ2-5 TRBV4-2 NA CASSQAALVETQYF TGTGCCAGCAGCCAAGCTGCGCTAGTAGAGACCCAGTACTTC
NA TRBJ2-3 TRBV6-2/TRBV6-3 many CASSYWSTDTQYF TGTGCCAGCAGTTACTGGAGCACAGATACGCAGTATTTT
NA TRBJ2-3 TRBV3-1 many CASSPASRGAFTDTQYF TGTGCCAGCAGCCCAGCCAGCCGGGGGGCCTTCACAGATACGCAGTATTTT
TRBD1 TRBJ2-7 TRBV3-1 few CASSRDRGSYEQYF TGTGCCAGCAGCCGGGACAGGGGTTCCTACGAGCAGTACTTC
TRBD2 TRBJ2-7 TRBV19 NA CASSHPGLAAYEQYF TGTGCCAGTAGTCATCCGGGACTAGCCGCCTACGAGCAGTACTTC
TRBD2 TRBJ2-7 TRBV6-2/TRBV6-3 NA CASSYFGLAGDSYEQYF TGTGCCAGCAGTTACTTCGGACTAGCGGGGGACTCCTACGAGCAGTACTTC
TRBD2 TRBJ2-5 TRBV5-1 few CASSFRGGAQETQYF TGCGCCAGCAGCTTCCGCGGGGGGGCCCAAGAGACCCAGTACTTC
NA TRBJ1-2 TRBV12-3/TRBV12-4 few CASSFGGKDGYTF TGTGCCAGCAGTTTCGGCGGGAAGGATGGCTACACCTTC
TRBD2 TRBJ2-1 TRBV7-2 NA CASSYIPSGGPNGEQFF TGTGCCAGCAGCTATATACCTAGCGGGGGCCCGAATGGAGAGCAGTTCTTC
NA TRBJ2-1 TRBV12-3/TRBV12-4 NA CASRPLREQFF TGTGCCAGCAGGCCCCTTAGGGAGCAGTTCTTC
NA TRBJ1-3 TRBV6-2/TRBV6-3 few CASSLTSGTGKGDSGNTIYF TGTGCCAGCAGTTTGACCTCCGGAACAGGGAAGGGGGACTCTGGAAACACCATATATTTT
NA TRBJ2-3 TRBV5-1 NA CASSLSGFDTQYF TGCGCCAGCAGCTTATCAGGGTTTGATACGCAGTATTTT
TRBD1 TRBJ2-7 TRBV25-1 few CASIGQGVFYEQYF TGTGCCAGCATTGGACAGGGTGTTTTTTACGAGCAGTACTTC
NA TRBJ1-1 TRBV29-1 few CSVGQASEAFF TGCAGCGTTGGACAGGCCTCAGAAGCTTTCTTT
TRBD2 TRBJ2-3 TRBV20-1 NA CSALLAGGPSTDTQYF TGCAGTGCTCTACTAGCGGGGGGGCCTTCCACAGATACGCAGTATTTT
NA TRBJ2-5 TRBV27 few CASSLLTDVETQYF TGTGCCAGCAGTTTGTTAACAGACGTAGAGACCCAGTACTTC
NA TRBJ2-7 TRBV18 few CASSPRGPSYEQYF TGTGCCAGCTCGCCCAGGGGTCCCTCCTACGAGCAGTACTTC
NA TRBJ1-3 TRBV7-9 few CASSSPGHSGNTIYF TGTGCCAGCAGCTCGCCGGGACACTCTGGAAACACCATATATTTT
NA TRBJ2-7 TRBV5-1 NA CASSMTGSYEQYF TGCGCCAGCAGCATGACCGGCTCCTACGAGCAGTACTTC
NA TRBJ1-6 TRBV11-1 NA CASSNTVDRTLLDGGYSPLHF TGTGCCAGCAGCAACACGGTGGATCGGACTTTGCTGGACGGGGGCTATTCACCCCTCCACTTT
NA TRBJ2-3 TRBV4-1 many CASSQTAFSTDTQYF TGCGCCAGCAGCCAGACAGCTTTTAGCACAGATACGCAGTATTTT
TRBD1 TRBJ1-1 TRBV12-3/TRBV12-4 few CASGRQGAPEAFF TGTGCCAGCGGCAGACAGGGGGCACCTGAAGCTTTCTTT
TRBD2 TRBJ2-1 TRBV29-1 many CSVGLAGLSSYNEQFF TGCAGCGTGGGACTAGCGGGGCTGAGCTCCTACAATGAGCAGTTCTTC
TRBD2 TRBJ2-1 TRBV4-2 few CASSQEQAGGQYNEQFF TGTGCCAGCAGCCAAGAGCAGGCGGGGGGCCAATACAATGAGCAGTTCTTC
TRBD1 TRBJ1-1 TRBV7-9 NA CASSWVGRQGKGTEAFF TGTGCCAGCAGCTGGGTGGGAAGACAGGGGAAGGGCACTGAAGCTTTCTTT
NA TRBJ2-7 TRBV4-1 few CASSHDQSRSYEQYF TGCGCCAGCAGCCACGATCAGAGCCGATCCTACGAGCAGTACTTC
NA TRBJ1-6 TRBV5-1 NA CASSNSQIYNSPLHF TGCGCCAGCAGCAACAGCCAGATCTATAATTCACCCCTCCACTTT
NA TRBJ1-1 TRBV25-1 NA CASSETYTEAFF TGTGCCAGCAGTGAAACCTACACTGAAGCTTTCTTT
TRBD2 TRBJ2-1 TRBV12-5 many CASGLPTTSGAFGEQFF TGTGCTAGTGGTTTACCCACAACTAGCGGGGCTTTCGGTGAGCAGTTCTTC
TRBD1 TRBJ2-6 TRBV6-5 NA CASSYSYRGTGANVLTF TGTGCCAGCAGTTACTCTTACAGGGGTACTGGGGCCAACGTCCTGACTTTC
NA TRBJ2-2 TRBV10-3 few CAISESTPGQGALLYTGELFF TGTGCCATCAGTGAGTCTACCCCGGGACAAGGAGCCCTTCTGTACACCGGGGAGCTGTTTTTT
TRBD1 TRBJ2-1 TRBV10-2 few CASSSTGANEQFF TGCGCCAGCAGTTCGACAGGGGCAAATGAGCAGTTCTTC
TRBD2 TRBJ2-3 TRBV2 few CASRGLAGTDTQYF TGTGCCAGCAGGGGACTAGCCGGCACAGATACGCAGTATTTT
NA TRBJ1-4 TRBV13 NA CASAPPAAGNEKLFF TGTGCCAGCGCCCCTCCGGCGGCCGGGAATGAAAAACTGTTTTTT
TRBD2 TRBJ2-6 TRBV12-3/TRBV12-4 NA CTSSLGLGGAAGANVLTF TGTACCAGCAGTTTAGGACTAGGTGGGGCAGCTGGGGCCAACGTCCTGACTTTC
TRBD1 TRBJ1-1 TRBV5-6 few CASSPGGFDTEAFF TGTGCCAGCAGCCCAGGGGGGTTCGACACTGAAGCTTTCTTT
TRBD1 TRBJ2-1 TRBV28 few CASSRLGQGGQFF TGTGCCAGCAGTCGCCTTGGACAGGGGGGACAGTTCTTC
NA TRBJ1-1 TRBV12-3/TRBV12-4 many CASSFRGIYTEAFF TGTGCCAGCAGTTTCAGGGGAATATACACTGAAGCTTTCTTT
NA TRBJ2-5 TRBV6-5 few CASSHGSDGGTQYF TGTGCCAGCAGTCACGGGTCAGATGGGGGGACCCAGTACTTC
NA TRBJ2-7 TRBV5-6 few CASSSGVYEQYF TGTGCCAGCAGCTCAGGGGTCTACGAGCAGTACTTC
NA TRBJ1-3 TRBV12-3/TRBV12-4 few CASSPTVGGNTIYF TGTGCCAGCAGTCCTACAGTGGGTGGAAACACCATATATTTT
NA TRBJ2-1 TRBV19 few CASTSQAYNEQFF TGTGCCAGTACCTCACAGGCGTACAATGAGCAGTTCTTC
TRBD2 TRBJ2-1 TRBV7-9 NA CASSFFGLAGSHNEQFF TGTGCCAGCAGCTTTTTCGGACTAGCGGGGAGTCACAATGAGCAGTTCTTC
TRBD2 TRBJ2-3 TRBV7-2 NA CASDGDGGSTDTQYF TGTGCCAGCGACGGGGACGGGGGGAGCACAGATACGCAGTATTTT
TRBD2 TRBJ2-3 TRBV19 NA CASSRDWGGKITDTQYF TGTGCCAGTAGTCGAGATTGGGGGGGAAAAATCACAGATACGCAGTATTTT